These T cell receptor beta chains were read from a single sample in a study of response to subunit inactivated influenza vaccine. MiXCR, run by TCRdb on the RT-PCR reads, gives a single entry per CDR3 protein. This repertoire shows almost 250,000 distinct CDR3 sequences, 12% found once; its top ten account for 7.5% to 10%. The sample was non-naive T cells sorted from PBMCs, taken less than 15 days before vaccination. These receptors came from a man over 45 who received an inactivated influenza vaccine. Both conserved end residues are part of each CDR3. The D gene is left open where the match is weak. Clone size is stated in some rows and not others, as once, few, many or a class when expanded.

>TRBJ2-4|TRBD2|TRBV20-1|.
TGCAGTGCTTCAAGCGGGGGTCTAGCCAAAAACATTCAGTACTTC
CSASSGGLAKNIQYF
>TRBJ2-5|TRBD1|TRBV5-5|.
TGTGCCAGCACCGAGGCAGGGGGAATTTGGGAGACCCAGTACTTC
CASTEAGGIWETQYF
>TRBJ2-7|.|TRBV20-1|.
TGCAGTGCCCCGGAGGCCTACGAGCAGTACTTC
CSAPEAYEQYF
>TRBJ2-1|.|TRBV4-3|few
TGCGCCAGCAGCCACCGGACCCGGGACGGAGGGCGGTTCTTC
CASSHRTRDGGRFF
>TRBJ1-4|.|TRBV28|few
TGTGCCAGCAGTTCCCCGGGGACGGTTGGCCTGGCTAATGAAAAACTGTTTTTT
CASSSPGTVGLANEKLFF
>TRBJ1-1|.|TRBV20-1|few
TGCAGTGCTAGAGATCTAATCGGGACGAACACTGAAGCTTTCTTT
CSARDLIGTNTEAFF
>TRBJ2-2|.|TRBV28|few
TGTGCCAGCAGTTCAGGGGCATACACCGGGGAGCTGTTTTTT
CASSSGAYTGELFF
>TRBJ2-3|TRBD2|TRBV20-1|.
TGCAGTGCTCCTGGGGGGGATTTAGCGGGGCCAACGCAGTATTTT
CSAPGGDLAGPTQYF
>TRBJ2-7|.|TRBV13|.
TGTGCCAGCAGCGCCGCTTTGGGCGAGCAGTACTTC
CASSAALGEQYF
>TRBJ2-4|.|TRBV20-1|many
TGCAGTGCTAGAGATCGGATGGGAATAGCCAAAAACATTCAGTACTTC
CSARDRMGIAKNIQYF